The clone carrying this T cell receptor (beta chain) was detected ten times or more. The CDR3 consists of 16 residues. In germline, CDR1 is MNHEY, CDR2 SVGEGT. The ends lost 2 bases at V and 0 bases at J; junction bases unmatched: 6. Amplified TCR beta CDR3 regions were obtained using RNA transcripts as template. HTBI primers primed a first-round RT-PCR, and a second-round multiplex PCR followed. TCRdb passed the multiplex PCR reads through MiXCR, listing each CDR3 protein once. This table has roughly 420,000 distinct CDR3 sequences, under 25% appearing once. This sample is part of a study of Graves' ophthalmopathy and Graves' hyperthyroidism.

Sequencing was done on a sample of peripheral blood. The chain joins TRBV6-2 or TRBV6-3 to TRBJ1-1, with 7 bases aligning to TRBD1. This TCR was sampled from a woman under 30 with stable Graves' hyperthyroidism. CDR3 amino acids: CASSYQTGSLNTEAFF. Here the CDR3 DNA reads TGTGCCAGCAGTTACCAGACAGGGTCCCTGAACACTGAAGCTTTCTTT.